Below, 7 T cell receptor beta chains from the same sample are listed, as sequenced in a study of control samples from healthy donors and cancer patients. Libraries were prepared by immunoSEQ multiplex PCR; TCRdb keeps only in-frame clonotypes and omits some of them. Here the sample spans 90,000 to 150,000 clones, roughly 88% being singletons. Input material: blood. These receptors were taken from a man in his forties or fifties in good health.

The chain links TRBV12-3 or TRBV12-4 to TRBJ1-1, with unresolved D. V shed 3 bases and J shed 11 bases, with 10 bases lying between them. The CDR3 has 11 amino acids. CDR3 in DNA: TGTGCCAGCAGTTTCTCGCAGGTGGCTTTCTTT. This codes for CASSFSQVAFF.

This clone has a handful of counts. CDR3 DNA sequence: TGCGCCAGCAGCTCGACGTCCAGGGTGGCCGAGCAGTACTTC. Translation: CASSSTSRVAEQYF. This sequence joins TRBV5-1 and TRBJ2-7; D may be TRBD1 (5 bases). V was trimmed by 3 bases and J by 6 bases, leaving 16 bases between them. Per germline, CDR1 SGHRS and CDR2 YFSETQ. The CDR3 spans 14 residues.

Remarks on this clone: The junction departs from the called germline gene at one end, perhaps through a read error. The genes are TRBV6-1 and TRBJ2-1; 12 bases fit TRBD2. The CDR3 totals 16 residues. Germline values: CDR1 MNHNS, CDR2 SASEGT. The CDR3 spells CASSEVFLAGGQEQFF. CDR3 coding DNA: TGTGCCAGCAGCGAAGTTTTTCTAGCGGGGGGGCAAGAGCAGTTCTTC.

The J gene is TRBJ2-2, the V gene TRBV12-3 or TRBV12-4; D is ambiguous. The V end was cut by 1 base, the J end by 5 bases, with 2 bases between. The CDR3 runs to 12 residues. The CDR3 DNA is TGTGCCAGCAGTTTAGGAACCGGGGAGCTGTTTTTT. Translated, it gives CASSLGTGELFF.

The rearrangement uses TRBV7-6 and TRBJ1-4; D is uncertain. Looked up from germline, CDR1 is SGHVS and CDR2 is FNYEAQ. V was clipped by 5 bases and J by 0 bases, with 16 bases between them. The CDR3 length is 17 residues. The CDR3: CASSQRPQAATNEKLFF. The CDR3 DNA reads as TGTGCCAGCAGCCAGAGACCCCAGGCTGCAACTAATGAAAAACTGTTTTTT.

The V gene is TRBV19, the J gene TRBJ2-4, with D maybe TRBD1 (5 bases). CDR1 LNHDA and CDR2 SQIVND come from the germline V gene (reference sequence). This CDR3 region has 14 residues. With 4 bases removed from V and 2 bases from J, the gap between germline ends came to 9 bases. CDR3 in DNA: TGTGCCAGTAGTAGGGGCGGATCCAAAAACATTCAGTACTTC. It codes for CASSRGGSKNIQYF.

This chain links TRBV2 with TRBJ1-1, with 8 bases aligning to TRBD1. The ends lost 6 bases at V and 5 bases at J; junction bases unmatched: 8. CDR1 is SNHLY, CDR2 FYNNEI, per germline. The CDR3 sequence is 14 residues long. The CDR3 loop reads CASSPTGVRTEAFF. CDR3 nucleotides: TGTGCCAGCAGCCCGACAGGGGTCAGGACTGAAGCTTTCTTT.